One sample yielded the 13 T cell receptor beta chains listed below, sequenced in a study of blood T cell repertoires in COVID-19. Clones were read by immunoSEQ multiplex PCR, and TCRdb kept only the in-frame ones, dropping some. The data hold more than 60,000 clones, with less than 90% observed a single time. Sequencing input: peripheral blood. These receptor sequences come from a man in his fifties or sixties with active or convalescent COVID-19.

V is TRBV5-3 and J is TRBJ2-1; 7 bases agree with TRBD1. TRBV5-3 is labeled an ORF, and its function is uncertain. With V trimmed by 5 bases and J by 8 bases, 1 base remained unmatched. The CDR3 consists of 11 residues. The CDR3 spells CARRGGDEQFF. CDR3 DNA: TGTGCCAGAAGAGGGGGCGATGAGCAGTTCTTC.

This clone has more than one count but fewer than ten. The J gene is TRBJ2-7, the V gene TRBV6-2 or TRBV6-3; 9 bases fit TRBD2. Germline values: CDR1 MNHEY, CDR2 SVGEGT. This CDR3 is 16 amino acids long. V gave up 0 bases and J gave up 0 bases; unmatched junction bases: 3. CDR3 sequence reads: CASSYSVAGVSYEQYF. DNA of the CDR3: TGTGCCAGCAGTTACTCGGTAGCGGGGGTCTCCTACGAGCAGTACTTC.

The chain links TRBV14 to TRBJ2-1, with a tentative D call TRBD2 (6 bases). This CDR3 comprises 16 residues. The germline CDR1 and CDR2 sequences are SGHDN and FVKESK. V lost 2 bases and J 0 bases, leaving 11 bases between the germline ends. The CDR3 coding sequence is TGTGCCAGCAGCCAAACTAGCTATAGCTCCTACAATGAGCAGTTCTTC. This sequence encodes CASSQTSYSSYNEQFF.

The rearrangement uses TRBV12-3 or TRBV12-4 and TRBJ1-5; D is ambiguous. This CDR3 contains 13 residues. V shed 7 bases and J shed 2 bases, with 9 bases lying between them. The CDR3 region has the DNA TGTGCCAGCATGTATTCCGGCAATCAGCCCCAGCATTTT. Its protein product is CASMYSGNQPQHF.

This clone was detected once. The rearrangement links TRBV7-8 to TRBJ1-2, with a tentative D call TRBD1 (5 bases). This CDR3 has 13 residues. From germline, CDR1 is SGHVS and CDR2 FQNEAQ. With 6 bases removed from V and 3 bases from J, the gap between germline ends came to 11 bases. The CDR3 is CASSWGGDYGYTF. In DNA, the CDR3 is TGTGCCAGCAGTTGGGGAGGGGACTATGGCTACACCTTC.

This clone was observed at least ten times. V gene TRBV21-1 combines with J gene TRBJ1-1. TRBV21-1 is annotated as a pseudogene. CDR3 size: 13 residues. The CDR3 protein is CASSKPRDTEAFF. Written as DNA, the CDR3 is TGTGCCAGCAGCAAACCGAGAGACACTGAAGCTTTCTTT.

The rearrangement joins TRBV5-4 to TRBJ2-7; tentative D call: TRBD1 (6 bases). Looked up from germline, CDR1 is SGHNT and CDR2 is YYREEE (reference sequence). This CDR3 is 12 amino acids long. V lost 4 bases and J lost 3, with 8 bases in between. In DNA form, the CDR3 reads TGTGCCAGCAGCGTGGACAGCTACGAGCAGTACTTC. The encoded protein is CASSVDSYEQYF.

The chain recombines TRBV19 with TRBJ1-5; 8 positions match TRBD1. The CDR3 sequence is 15 residues long. V trimming: 8 bases; J trimming: 0 bases; junction bases outside the gene matches: 6. Germline V lookup: CDR1 LNHDA, CDR2 SQIVND (reference sequence). The CDR3 DNA follows: TGTGCCAGTCTCATCGACAGGGGTAGCAATCAGCCCCAGCATTTT. Translation: CASLIDRGSNQPQHF. Drawing the rest from reference TRBV19 and TRBJ1-5, the complete variable domain is DGGITQSPKYLFRKEGQNVTLSCEQNLNHDAMYWYRQDPGQGLRLIYYSQIVNDFQKGDIAEGYSVSREKKESFPLTVTSAQKNPTAFYLCASLIDRGSNQPQHFGDGTRLSIL.

This clone showed up just once. V usage is TRBV7-2 and J usage is TRBJ2-7; 7 bases line up with TRBD1. After removal of 1 base from V and 2 bases from J, the junction contained 5 bases not matched to a gene. Germline CDR1 and CDR2: SGHTA and FQGNSA. This CDR3 is built from 15 residues. In nucleotides, the CDR3 is TGTGCCAGCAGCTTAGAGTCAGGGGGTCCCTACGAGCAGTACTTC. Translated: CASSLESGGPYEQYF.

The genes are TRBV5-6 and TRBJ1-3, with D unclear. Germline loops: CDR1 SGHDT, CDR2 YYEEEE. Trimming took off 0 bases at V and 0 bases at J, with 10 bases between the two ends. This CDR3 has 16 residues. DNA of the CDR3: TGTGCCAGCAGCTTGGGACAAAGCTACTCTGGAAACACCATATATTTT. It codes for CASSLGQSYSGNTIYF.

The V gene is TRBV4-1, the J gene TRBJ1-2; a possible D gene is TRBD1 (5 bases). The germline V and J ends were trimmed by 1 base and 9 bases, with 21 bases remaining between them. This CDR3 comprises 16 residues. Germline lookup yields CDR1 MGHRA and CDR2 YSYEKL. The CDR3 nucleotides are TGCGCCAGCAGCCAAGTCAAGGGCAGGGAAGGGGCACGCTACACCTTC. Translating gives CASSQVKGREGARYTF.

The V call is TRBV7-9, the J call TRBJ2-7; TRBD1 matches at 8 bases. The CDR3 has 12 amino acids. Germline V gene lookup returns CDR1 SEHNR and CDR2 FQNEAQ (reference sequence). Germline trimming cut 3 bases from V and 5 bases from J; bases unmatched to any gene: 0. The CDR3 is CASSLTGDEQYF. CDR3 sequence (DNA): TGTGCCAGCAGCTTGACAGGGGACGAGCAGTACTTC.

The chain recombines TRBV24-1 with TRBJ1-4; no firm D call. Deletions cut 4 bases from V and 1 base from J, with 12 bases between. Germline CDR1 and CDR2: KGHDR and SFDVKD. The CDR3 runs to 16 residues. The DNA of the CDR3 is TGTGCCACCAGTGACCCGAGGGTGAGAACTAATGAAAAACTGTTTTTT. Translating gives CATSDPRVRTNEKLFF.